These 8 T cell receptor beta chains came from one sample sequenced in a study of OX40 agonist ivuxolimab in advanced cancers. This table comes from immunoSEQ multiplex PCR, and its TCRdb copy is limited to in-frame clones, with some not included. Altogether fewer than 60,000 clones are present, about 87% being singletons, with the ten largest covering around 1.7%. This specimen consisted of CD4+ or CD8+ T cells sorted from blood, obtained in a trial of the OX40 agonist ivuxolimab. Every receptor here comes from an adult with an advanced solid tumor such as melanoma, head and neck, liver or kidney cancer.

J is TRBJ2-1 and V is TRBV7-9; D remains unclear. V lost 4 bases and J lost 8, with 6 bases in between. CDR3 length: 11 amino acids. Germline V CDR1 and CDR2: SEHNR, FQNEAQ (reference sequence). The CDR3 here is CASSYSDEQFF. CDR3 coding DNA: TGTGCCAGCAGCTACAGCGATGAGCAGTTCTTC. Looking up the rest from reference TRBV7-9 and TRBJ2-1 gives the full variable domain: DTGVSQNPRHKITKRGQNVTFRCDPISEHNRLYWYRQTLGQGPEFLTYFQNEAQLEKSRLLSDRFSAERPKGSFSTLEIQRTEQGDSAMYLCASSYSDEQFFGPGTRLTVL.

This sequence joins TRBV11-2 and TRBJ1-1; perhaps TRBD1 as D (5 bases). Germline V gene lookup returns CDR1 SGHAT and CDR2 FQNNGV. The V end was cut by 7 bases, the J end by 0 bases, with 12 bases between. The CDR3 runs 14 residues. CDR3 sequence: CASTRGGLNTEAFF. CDR3 DNA sequence: TGTGCCAGCACGCGCGGGGGTTTGAACACTGAAGCTTTCTTT.

The chain links TRBV29-1 to TRBJ1-2, with a tentative D call TRBD1 (5 bases). From germline, CDR1 is SQVTM and CDR2 ANQGSEA. The CDR3 runs to 14 residues. With 6 bases removed from V and 4 bases from J, the gap between germline ends came to 18 bases. CDR3 DNA sequence: TGCAGCGTGGGGGTGAGGGGATCTCGCTATGGCTACACCTTC. Protein sequence: CSVGVRGSRYGYTF.

A single count supports this clone. The genes are TRBV5-4 and TRBJ2-5; D not certain. The germline gives CDR1 SGHNT, CDR2 YYREEE (reference sequence). This CDR3 has 16 amino acids. Trimming removed 4 bases at V and 4 bases at J, with 20 bases between. CDR3 sequence reads: CASSPTTSRKGETQYF. The DNA for the CDR3 is TGTGCCAGCAGCCCAACTACCTCCCGGAAGGGAGAGACCCAGTACTTC. The full variable domain, rest sourced from reference TRBV5-4 and TRBJ2-5, is ETGVTQSPTHLIKTRGQQVTLRCSSQSGHNTVSWYQQALGQGPQFIFQYYREEENGRGNFPPRFSGLQFPNYSSELNVNALELDDSALYLCASSPTTSRKGETQYFGPGTRLLVL.

The chain carries TRBV11-3 and TRBJ2-7; 10 bases agree with TRBD2. This CDR3 contains 14 residues. Germline lookup yields CDR1 SGHNT and CDR2 YENEEA. J was trimmed by 11 bases and V by 5 bases; bases with no gene match: 12. This chain's CDR3 is CASSRQRGGPVKYV. The CDR3 bases are TGTGCCAGCAGCCGACAGCGGGGGGGCCCTGTGAAGTACGTC.

The chain has TRBV14 and TRBJ1-1; D not resolved. This CDR3 is 13 amino acids long. The V gene's germline CDR1 is SGHDN and CDR2 FVKESK. The V and J ends lost 7 bases and 0 bases respectively, with 9 bases between them. The CDR3 loop reads CASTQFMNTEAFF. CDR3 coding DNA: TGTGCCAGCACCCAGTTCATGAACACTGAAGCTTTCTTT. Variable domain in full (rest from reference TRBV14 and TRBJ1-1): EAGVTQFPSHSVIEKGQTVTLRCDPISGHDNLYWYRRVMGKEIKFLLHFVKESKQDESGMPNNRFLAERTGGTYSTLKVQPAELEDSGVYFCASTQFMNTEAFFGQGTRLTVV.

The chain couples TRBV7-2 to TRBJ2-4; D possibly corresponds to TRBD1 (5 bases). The germline gives CDR1 SGHTA, CDR2 FQGNSA. The V gene lost 4 bases and the J gene lost 9 bases, with 22 bases spanning the gap. The CDR3 extends over 16 amino acids. In DNA, the CDR3 is TGTGCCAGCAGCTCCCCCATTTCAGGGCGGATGGGCATTCAGTACTTC. It encodes CASSSPISGRMGIQYF.

This clone was seen a handful of times. The gene calls are TRBV5-6 and TRBJ1-2; 7 nucleotides align to TRBD1. CDR1 and CDR2 (germline): SGHDT, YYEEEE. The CDR3 consists of 18 residues. V shed 4 bases and J 2 bases; nucleotides not matched to a gene: 17. CDR3 DNA sequence: TGTGCCAGCAGCCATCCGACGAGTGCAGGGGGACTGAACTATGGCTACACCTTC. Its translation: CASSHPTSAGGLNYGYTF. Together with reference TRBV5-6 and TRBJ1-2, the CDR3 gives the full variable domain: DAGVTQSPTHLIKTRGQQVTLRCSPKSGHDTVSWYQQALGQGPQFIFQYYEEEERQRGNFPDRFSGHQFPNYSSELNVNALLLGDSALYLCASSHPTSAGGLNYGYTFGSGTRLTVV.